This record concerns one T cell receptor beta chain sequence. Its target is unknown. V lost 2 bases and J lost 7; bases outside the gene matches: 1. Looked up from germline, CDR1 is SGHRS and CDR2 is YFSETQ. The CDR3 is 14 residues long. Data came from immunoSEQ multiplex PCR; TCRdb stores just in-frame clones and leaves some out. The sample lists under 150,000 clones, 90% to 95% occurring once. This sample stems from a study of T cell responses to AZD1222 COVID-19 vaccine. Findings and caveats of the study: At baseline, just a handful of AZD1222 recipients tested seropositive. The study found Spike-specific TCR breadth and depth rose after two AZD1222 doses. White British donors predominated, females outnumbered males, and clonal diversity was possibly underestimated.

The material sequenced was peripheral blood, taken on day 0 of AZD1222 vaccination. This sequence originates from an adult in good health. The chain uses TRBV5-1 and TRBJ1-6; 9 bases map to TRBD1. The CDR3 DNA reads as TGCGCCAGCAGCTTAGACAGGGGGAATTCACCCCTCCACTTT. It specifies CASSLDRGNSPLHF. The entire variable domain, with the rest obtained from reference TRBV5-1 and TRBJ1-6, is as follows: KAGVTQTPRYLIKTRGQQVTLSCSPISGHRSVSWYQQTPGQGLQFLFEYFSETQRNKGNFPGRFSGRQFSNSRSEMNVSTLELGDSALYLCASSLDRGNSPLHFGNGTRLTVT.